This is a list of T cell receptor beta chains from one sample in a study of T cells in Graves' hyperthyroidism and ophthalmopathy. MiXCR was run by TCRdb on the multiplex PCR reads, yielding one entry per CDR3 protein. The sample holds some 500,000 distinct CDR3 sequences; roughly a quarter are singletons and the top ten take about 10%. The sequenced sample was blood. The receptors shown here come from a woman aged 25-40 years with Graves' ophthalmopathy. CDR3s include the opening cysteine and the closing phenylalanine or tryptophan. D genes are given only for firm matches. Clone size is not always given. Where it is, it says once, few, many or a class for expanded clones.

clone size	J gene	V gene	D gene	CDR3 length	CDR3 protein	CDR3 DNA
many	TRBJ2-5	TRBV10-3	TRBD2	14	CAISERGGSETQYF	TGTGCCATCAGTGAGCGGGGGGGCTCGGAGACCCAGTACTTC
-	TRBJ2-7	TRBV19	-	15	CASSTKDRSPYEQYF	TGTGCCAGTAGTACCAAAGATAGATCGCCCTACGAGCAGTACTTC
many	TRBJ2-5	TRBV4-2	TRBD1	16	CASSPEAGQGAVTQYF	TGTGCCAGCAGCCCCGAAGCTGGACAGGGGGCGGTGACCCAGTACTTC
many	TRBJ2-7	TRBV2	TRBD1	12	CASSGQNYEQYF	TGTGCCAGCTCGGGACAGAACTACGAGCAGTACTTC
few	TRBJ1-5	TRBV6-1	TRBD1	14	CASIGGQGGQPQHF	TGTGCCAGCATCGGAGGACAGGGAGGCCAGCCCCAGCATTTT
many	TRBJ1-1	TRBV29-1	-	13	CSGMDTLNTEAFF	TGCAGCGGGATGGACACGTTGAACACTGAAGCTTTCTTT
few	TRBJ1-2	TRBV30	-	15	CAWRDWRGPLDGYTF	TGTGCCTGGAGAGACTGGAGGGGTCCACTAGATGGCTACACCTTC
-	TRBJ2-2	TRBV12-3/TRBV12-4	-	16	CASSPPPRGSSGELFF	TGTGCCAGCAGTCCACCCCCGAGGGGCTCCTCCGGGGAGCTGTTTTTT
many	TRBJ1-2	TRBV6-1	TRBD1	14	CASNRGGGVEGYTF	TGTGCCAGCAATCGGGGAGGGGGCGTCGAGGGCTACACCTTC
few	TRBJ1-1	TRBV28	TRBD1	15	CASEVPPGQGVRAFF	TGTGCCAGCGAGGTCCCGCCGGGACAGGGGGTACGAGCTTTCTTT
many	TRBJ1-2	TRBV6-5	-	15	CASSPADRSFYGYTF	TGTGCCAGCAGTCCAGCAGACCGAAGTTTCTATGGCTACACCTTC
many	TRBJ2-7	TRBV6-2/TRBV6-3	TRBD1	17	CASSYPSGTVIDYEQYF	TGTGCCAGCAGTTACCCTTCTGGGACAGTCATAGACTACGAGCAGTACTTC
-	TRBJ2-2	TRBV7-2	-	13	CASSLGSAGELFF	TGTGCCAGCAGTCTAGGTAGCGCCGGGGAGCTGTTTTTT
many	TRBJ1-1	TRBV10-3	-	13	CAIHSGAGSEAFF	TGTGCCATCCATTCAGGGGCCGGTTCTGAAGCTTTCTTT
many	TRBJ1-1	TRBV6-6	TRBD1	16	CASSPGTGGRYTEAFF	TGTGCCAGCAGTCCCGGGACAGGGGGCAGGTACACTGAAGCTTTCTTT
few	TRBJ1-2	TRBV6-1	TRBD1	15	CASSGDRGYGYGYTF	TGTGCCAGCAGTGGAGACAGGGGGTATGGCTATGGCTACACCTTC
many	TRBJ1-2	TRBV20-1	-	15	CSARESGSGRTGYTF	TGCAGTGCTAGAGAAAGTGGAAGCGGTCGAACTGGCTACACCTTC
many	TRBJ1-2	TRBV10-2	-	13	CASMRGWSDGYTF	TGCGCCAGCATGAGGGGGTGGTCTGATGGCTACACCTTC
-	TRBJ1-6	TRBV6-1	-	15	CASTLAPQGNSPLHF	TGTGCCAGCACTCTAGCCCCCCAGGGAAATTCACCCCTCCACTTT